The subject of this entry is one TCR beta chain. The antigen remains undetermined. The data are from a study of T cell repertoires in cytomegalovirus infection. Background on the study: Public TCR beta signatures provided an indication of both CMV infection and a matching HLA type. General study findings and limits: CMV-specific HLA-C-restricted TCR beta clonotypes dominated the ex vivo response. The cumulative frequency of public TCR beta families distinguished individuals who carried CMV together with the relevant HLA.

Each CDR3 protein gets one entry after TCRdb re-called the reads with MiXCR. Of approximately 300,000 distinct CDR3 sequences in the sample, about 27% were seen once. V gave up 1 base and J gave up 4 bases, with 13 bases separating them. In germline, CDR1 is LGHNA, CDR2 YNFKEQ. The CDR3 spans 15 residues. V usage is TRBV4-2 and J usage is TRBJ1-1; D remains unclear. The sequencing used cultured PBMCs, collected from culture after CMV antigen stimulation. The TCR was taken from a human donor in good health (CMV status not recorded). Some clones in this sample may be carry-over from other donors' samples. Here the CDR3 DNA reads TGTGCCAGCAGCCAAGTTGGGAGGAAAGGCACTGAAGCTTTCTTT. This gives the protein CASSQVGRKGTEAFF.